This T cell receptor beta chain was found in a study of cytomegalovirus exposure and HLA in healthy donors. Findings of the study overall: Listed as cytomegalovirus-associated were 164 TCR beta chains. Only CMV serostatus was available as immune exposure information.

Primers included in the PCR were 60 Vbeta and 13 Jbeta primers. The protocol was immunoSEQ multiplex PCR, while the TCRdb copy is restricted to in-frame clones and leaves out a portion. The sample includes fewer than 130,000 clones, around 87% of them seen just once. As to this clone: Its antigen is undetermined.

After removal of 5 bases from V and 8 bases from J, the junction contained 1 base not matched to a gene. Germline V gene sequence: CDR1 GTSNPN, CDR2 SVGIG (reference sequence). This CDR3 comprises 11 residues. The clonotype originates from a man aged 35-49 years in good health and CMV-seronegative. The gene calls are TRBV30 and TRBJ1-4; the match to TRBD1 covers 8 bases. The sequencing input was PBMCs. The CDR3 sequence is CAWGTGEKLFF. Written as DNA, the CDR3 is TGTGCCTGGGGGACAGGCGAAAAACTGTTTTTT. Filled out from reference TRBV30 and TRBJ1-4, the complete variable domain reads SQTIHQWPATLVQPVGSPLSLECTVEGTSNPNLYWYRQAAGRGLQLLFYSVGIGQISSEVPQNLSASRPQDRQFILSSKKLLLSDSGFYLCAWGTGEKLFFGSGTQLSVL.